This entry concerns a single TCR beta chain. This entry belongs to a study of T cell responses to AZD1222 COVID-19 vaccine. CDR3 length: 15 amino acids. Germline-derived CDR1 and CDR2 are LNHDA and SQIVND (reference sequence). The ends were cut back, 7 bases at V and 0 bases at J, with 13 bases in the middle. The protocol was immunoSEQ multiplex PCR, while the TCRdb copy is restricted to in-frame clones and leaves out a portion. The sample carries about 79,000 clones, around 81% recorded once. The material was peripheral blood, obtained on day 0 of AZD1222 vaccination. This chain links TRBV19 with TRBJ1-5; a possible D gene is TRBD1 (5 bases). This receptor was obtained from an adult in good health. The CDR3 region has the DNA TGTGCCAGTACCGACAGAGCCTATAGCAATCAGCCCCAGCATTTT. It translates to CASTDRAYSNQPQHF.